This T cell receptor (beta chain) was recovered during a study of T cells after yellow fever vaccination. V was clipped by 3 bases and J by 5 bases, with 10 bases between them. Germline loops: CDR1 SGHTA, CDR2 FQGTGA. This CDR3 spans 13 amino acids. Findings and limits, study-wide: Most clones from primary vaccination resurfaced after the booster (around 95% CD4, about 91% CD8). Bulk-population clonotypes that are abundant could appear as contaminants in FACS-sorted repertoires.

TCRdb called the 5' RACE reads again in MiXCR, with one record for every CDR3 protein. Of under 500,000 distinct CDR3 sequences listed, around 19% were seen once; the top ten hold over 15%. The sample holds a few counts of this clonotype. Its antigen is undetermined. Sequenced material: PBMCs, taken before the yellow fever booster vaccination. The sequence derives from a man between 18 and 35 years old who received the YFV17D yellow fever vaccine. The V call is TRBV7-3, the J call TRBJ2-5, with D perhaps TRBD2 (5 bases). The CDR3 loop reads CASSLRVRETQYF. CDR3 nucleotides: TGTGCCAGCAGCTTGAGGGTACGGGAGACCCAGTACTTC.